This T cell receptor (beta chain) stems from a study of blood T cell repertoires in COVID-19. About the study: COVID-19 samples from acute and convalescent phases originated in the United States, Italy and Spain. T cells, B-cell-depleted T cells, or PBMCs provided the cDNA or gDNA that served as material.

Trimming took off 0 bases at V and 0 bases at J, with 11 bases between the two ends. In germline, CDR1 is KGHSH, CDR2 LQKENI. The CDR3 is 16 amino acids. In the authors' methods: Quantification of nucleated cells was approximated via reference gene primer amplification. Assay used: immunoSEQ multiplex PCR; TCRdb lists only in-frame clones, some missing. Clone size and the V and J calls come from that table; the DNA yielded D and trimming. This table holds 100,000 or so clones, about 85% found once. Sample: peripheral blood. The chain has TRBV18 and TRBJ2-5; possibly TRBD1 for D (6 bases). This receptor was identified in a woman in her 70s with active or convalescent COVID-19. CDR3 residues: CASSPPSRGYQETQYF. The DNA of the CDR3 is TGTGCCAGCTCACCACCGAGCAGGGGATACCAAGAGACCCAGTACTTC.